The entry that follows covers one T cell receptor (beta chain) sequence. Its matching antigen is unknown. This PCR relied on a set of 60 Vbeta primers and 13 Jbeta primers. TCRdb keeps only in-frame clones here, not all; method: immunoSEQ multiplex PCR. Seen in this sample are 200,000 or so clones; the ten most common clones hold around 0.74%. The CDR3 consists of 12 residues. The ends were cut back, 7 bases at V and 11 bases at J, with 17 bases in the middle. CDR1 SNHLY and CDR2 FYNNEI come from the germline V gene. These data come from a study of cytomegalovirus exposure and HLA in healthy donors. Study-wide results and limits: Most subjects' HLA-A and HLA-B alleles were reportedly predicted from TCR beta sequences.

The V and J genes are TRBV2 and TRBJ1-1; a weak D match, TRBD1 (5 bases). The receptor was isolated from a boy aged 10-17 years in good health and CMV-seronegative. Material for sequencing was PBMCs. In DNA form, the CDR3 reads TGTGCCAGCATTGGGGCGGTGCACGGCGCTTTCTTT. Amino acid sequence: CASIGAVHGAFF. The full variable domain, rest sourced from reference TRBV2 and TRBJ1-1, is EPEVTQTPSHQVTQMGQEVILRCVPISNHLYFYWYRQILGQKVEFLVSFYNNEISEKSEIFDDQFSVERPDGSNFTLKIRSTKLEDSAMYFCASIGAVHGAFFGQGTRLTVV.